This T cell receptor beta chain was retrieved from a study of OX40 agonist ivuxolimab in advanced cancers. Overall study context: Patients undergoing dose escalation presented with hepatocellular carcinoma, melanoma, renal cell or head and neck cancer. Whole-study results and caveats: The study found among the lowest clonal expansion in partial responders at 0.1-3.0 mg/kg. CD8+ T cells were the subset that, on average, had more expanded clones than CD4+.

The repertoire was sequenced with immunoSEQ multiplex PCR; TCRdb's copy has only in-frame clones and lacks some. This sample has some 48,000 clones, with about 81% found just once. The CDR3 is 13 residues long. CDR1 is SGHVS and CDR2 is FNYEAQ in the germline V gene. Trimming cost V 2 bases and J 0 bases, with 1 base left between them. Blood draws occurred at baseline, cycle 4 day 1, and cycle 7 day 1. A word on this clone: Its antigen is unidentified.

Material: CD4+ or CD8+ T cells sorted from blood, obtained in a trial of the OX40 agonist ivuxolimab. The receptor's source is an adult with an advanced solid tumor such as melanoma, head and neck, liver or kidney cancer. The chain couples TRBV7-6 to TRBJ2-2; D is unclear. The DNA of the CDR3 is TGTGCCAGCAGCTTAACGAACACCGGGGAGCTGTTTTTT. Protein product: CASSLTNTGELFF.